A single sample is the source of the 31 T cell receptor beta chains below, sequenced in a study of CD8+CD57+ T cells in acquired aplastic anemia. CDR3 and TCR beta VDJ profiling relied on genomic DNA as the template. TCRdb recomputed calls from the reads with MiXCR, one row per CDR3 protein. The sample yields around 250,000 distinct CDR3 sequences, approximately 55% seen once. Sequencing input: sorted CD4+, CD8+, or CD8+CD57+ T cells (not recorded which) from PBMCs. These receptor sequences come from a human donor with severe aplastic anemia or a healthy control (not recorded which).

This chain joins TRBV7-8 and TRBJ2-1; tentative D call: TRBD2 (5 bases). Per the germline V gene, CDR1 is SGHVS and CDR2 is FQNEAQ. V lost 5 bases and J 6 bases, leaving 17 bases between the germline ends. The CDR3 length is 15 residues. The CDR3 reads CASSPRGYSGNEQFF. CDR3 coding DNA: TGTGCCAGCAGCCCCCGAGGGTATTCTGGCAATGAGCAGTTCTTC.

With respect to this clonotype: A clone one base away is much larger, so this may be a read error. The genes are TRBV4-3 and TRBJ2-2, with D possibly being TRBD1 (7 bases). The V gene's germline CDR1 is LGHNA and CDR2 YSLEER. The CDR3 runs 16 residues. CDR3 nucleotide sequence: TGCGCCAGCAACCAAGATTTTTCAGGGGGGATCGGGGAGCTGTTTTTT. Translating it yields CASNQDFSGGIGELFF.

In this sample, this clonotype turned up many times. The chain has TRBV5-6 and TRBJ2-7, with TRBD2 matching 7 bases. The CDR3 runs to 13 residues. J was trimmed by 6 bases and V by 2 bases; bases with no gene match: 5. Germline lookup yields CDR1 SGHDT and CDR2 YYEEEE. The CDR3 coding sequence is TGTGCCAGCAGCTTCGGGGGGACTGGCGAGCAGTACTTC. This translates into CASSFGGTGEQYF. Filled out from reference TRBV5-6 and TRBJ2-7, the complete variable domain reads DAGVTQSPTHLIKTRGQQVTLRCSPKSGHDTVSWYQQALGQGPQFIFQYYEEEERQRGNFPDRFSGHQFPNYSSELNVNALLLGDSALYLCASSFGGTGEQYFGPGTRLTVT.

The CDR3 loop is CASTLGGMEKLFF. The CDR3 DNA reads TGTGCCAGCACCTTGGGAGGGATGGAAAAACTGTTTTTT. The chain recombines TRBV25-1 with TRBJ1-4; D is undetermined. The CDR3 is made up of 13 amino acids. The V and J ends lost 7 bases and 8 bases respectively, with 14 bases between them. In germline, CDR1 is MGHDK, CDR2 SYGVNS.

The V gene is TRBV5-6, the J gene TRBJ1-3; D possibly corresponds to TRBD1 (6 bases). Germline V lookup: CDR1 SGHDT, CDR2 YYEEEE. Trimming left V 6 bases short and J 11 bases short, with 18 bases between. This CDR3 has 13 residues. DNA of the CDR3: TGTGCCAGCATCCAAGGGCCGAGGACAGCCATATATTTT. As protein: CASIQGPRTAIYF.

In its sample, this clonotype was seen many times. This CDR3 is CASSQGARNTGELFF. CDR3 nucleotides: TGTGCCAGCAGCCAAGGGGCACGGAACACCGGGGAGCTGTTTTTT. This rearrangement joins TRBV14 to TRBJ2-2; D unclear. V shed 1 base and J shed 1 base, with 7 bases lying between them. CDR1 is SGHDN and CDR2 is FVKESK in the germline V gene. The CDR3 is 15 amino acids. Full variable domain (missing parts from reference TRBV14 and TRBJ2-2): EAGVTQFPSHSVIEKGQTVTLRCDPISGHDNLYWYRRVMGKEIKFLLHFVKESKQDESGMPNNRFLAERTGGTYSTLKVQPAELEDSGVYFCASSQGARNTGELFFGEGSRLTVL.

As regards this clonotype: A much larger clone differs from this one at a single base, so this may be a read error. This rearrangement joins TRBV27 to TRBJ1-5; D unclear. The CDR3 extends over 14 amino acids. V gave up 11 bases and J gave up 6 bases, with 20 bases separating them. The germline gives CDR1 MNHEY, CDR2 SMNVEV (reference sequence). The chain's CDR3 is CAAARTEISQPQHF. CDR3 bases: TGTGCCGCCGCCAGGACTGAGATTAGTCAGCCCCAGCATTTT.

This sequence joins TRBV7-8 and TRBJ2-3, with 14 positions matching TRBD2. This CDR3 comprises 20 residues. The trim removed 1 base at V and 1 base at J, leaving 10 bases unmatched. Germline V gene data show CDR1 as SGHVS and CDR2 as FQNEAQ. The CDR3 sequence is CASSLGRRLAGGLGTDTQYF. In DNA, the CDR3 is TGTGCCAGCAGCTTAGGTCGTCGACTAGCGGGGGGGCTGGGCACAGATACGCAGTATTTT. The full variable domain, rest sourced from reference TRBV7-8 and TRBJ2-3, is GAGVSQSPRYKVAKRGQDVALRCDPISGHVSLFWYQQALGQGPEFLTYFQNEAQLDKSGLPSDRFFAERPEGSVSTLKIQRTQQEDSAVYLCASSLGRRLAGGLGTDTQYFGPGTRLTVL.

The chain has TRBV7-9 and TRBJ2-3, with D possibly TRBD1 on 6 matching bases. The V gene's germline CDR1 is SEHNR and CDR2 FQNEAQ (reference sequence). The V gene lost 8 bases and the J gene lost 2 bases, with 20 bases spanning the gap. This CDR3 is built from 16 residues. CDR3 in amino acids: CASPRPGRGVTDTQYF. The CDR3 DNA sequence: TGTGCCAGCCCTAGGCCCGGCAGGGGAGTCACAGATACGCAGTATTTT. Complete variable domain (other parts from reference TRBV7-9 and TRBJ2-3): DTGVSQNPRHKITKRGQNVTFRCDPISEHNRLYWYRQTLGQGPEFLTYFQNEAQLEKSRLLSDRFSAERPKGSFSTLEIQRTEQGDSAMYLCASPRPGRGVTDTQYFGPGTRLTVL.

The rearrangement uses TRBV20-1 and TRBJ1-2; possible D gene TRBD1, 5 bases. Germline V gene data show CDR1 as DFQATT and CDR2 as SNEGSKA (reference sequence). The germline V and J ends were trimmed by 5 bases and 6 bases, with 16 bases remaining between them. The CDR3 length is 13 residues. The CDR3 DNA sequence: TGCAGTGCTCGGGACGCCGGGAGGAATGGCTACACCTTC. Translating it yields CSARDAGRNGYTF.

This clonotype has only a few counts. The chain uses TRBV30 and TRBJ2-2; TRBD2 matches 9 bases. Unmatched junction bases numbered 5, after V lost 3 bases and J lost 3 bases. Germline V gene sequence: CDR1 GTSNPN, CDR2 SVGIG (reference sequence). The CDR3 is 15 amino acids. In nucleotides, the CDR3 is TGTGCCTGGAGGGCGCGGGGGGGCGACACCGGGGAGCTGTTTTTT. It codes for CAWRARGGDTGELFF.

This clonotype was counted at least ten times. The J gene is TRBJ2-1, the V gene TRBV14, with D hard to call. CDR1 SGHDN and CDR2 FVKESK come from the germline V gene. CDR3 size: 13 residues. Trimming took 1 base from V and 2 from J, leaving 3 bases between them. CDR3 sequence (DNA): TGTGCCAGCAGCCAAGCTCCCTACAATGAGCAGTTCTTC. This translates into CASSQAPYNEQFF.

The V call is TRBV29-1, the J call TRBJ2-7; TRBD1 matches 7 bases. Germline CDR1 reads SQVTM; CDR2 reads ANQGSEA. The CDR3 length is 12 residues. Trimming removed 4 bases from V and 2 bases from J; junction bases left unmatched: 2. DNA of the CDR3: TGCAGCGTTGGGGACAGCCCCTACGAGCAGTACTTC. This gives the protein CSVGDSPYEQYF.

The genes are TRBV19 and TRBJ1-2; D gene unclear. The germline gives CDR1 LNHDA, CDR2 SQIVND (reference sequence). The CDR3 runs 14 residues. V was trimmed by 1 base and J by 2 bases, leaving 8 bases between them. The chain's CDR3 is CASSIGAGNYGYTF. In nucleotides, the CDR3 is TGTGCCAGTAGTATAGGAGCGGGGAACTATGGCTACACCTTC.

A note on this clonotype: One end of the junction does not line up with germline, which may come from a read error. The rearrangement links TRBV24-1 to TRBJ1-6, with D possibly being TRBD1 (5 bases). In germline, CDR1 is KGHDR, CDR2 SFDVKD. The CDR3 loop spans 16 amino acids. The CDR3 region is CASSEFQGSLNSPLHF. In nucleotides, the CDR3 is TGTGCCAGCAGTGAATTCCAGGGTTCGCTTAATTCACCCCTCCACTTT.

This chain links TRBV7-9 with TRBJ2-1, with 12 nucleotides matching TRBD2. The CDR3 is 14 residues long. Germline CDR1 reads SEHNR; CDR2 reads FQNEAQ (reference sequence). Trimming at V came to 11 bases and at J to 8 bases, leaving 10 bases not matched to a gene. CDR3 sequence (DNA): TGTGCCTTAGGGGCTAGCGGGGGGGTCGATGAGCAGTTCTTC. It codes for CALGASGGVDEQFF.

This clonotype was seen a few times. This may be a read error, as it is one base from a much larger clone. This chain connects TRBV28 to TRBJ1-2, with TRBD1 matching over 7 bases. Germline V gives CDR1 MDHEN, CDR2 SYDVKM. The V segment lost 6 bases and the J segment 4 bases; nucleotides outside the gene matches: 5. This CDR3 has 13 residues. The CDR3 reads CASSPTGSYGYTF. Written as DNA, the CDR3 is TGTGCCAGCAGCCCGACAGGGAGCTATGGCTACACCTTC.

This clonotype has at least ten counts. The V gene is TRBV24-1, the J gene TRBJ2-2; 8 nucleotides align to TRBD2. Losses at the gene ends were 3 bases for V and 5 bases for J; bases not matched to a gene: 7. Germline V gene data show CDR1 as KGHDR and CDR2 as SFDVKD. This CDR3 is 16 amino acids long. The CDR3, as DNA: TGTGCCACCAGTGATCCCGAGCGGGGGATGACCGGGGAGCTGTTTTTT. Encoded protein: CATSDPERGMTGELFF.

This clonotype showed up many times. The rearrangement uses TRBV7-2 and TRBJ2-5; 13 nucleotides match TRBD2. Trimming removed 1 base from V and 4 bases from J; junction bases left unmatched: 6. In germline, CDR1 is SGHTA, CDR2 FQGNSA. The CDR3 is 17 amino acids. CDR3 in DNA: TGTGCCAGCAGCTTAGGTCGTCGACTAGCGGGGGGAGAGACCCAGTACTTC. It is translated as CASSLGRRLAGGETQYF.

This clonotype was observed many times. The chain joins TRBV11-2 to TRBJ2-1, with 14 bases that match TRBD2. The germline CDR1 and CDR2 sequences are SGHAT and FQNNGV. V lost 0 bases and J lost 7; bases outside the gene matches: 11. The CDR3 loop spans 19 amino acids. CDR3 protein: CASSLEMGLAGAARNEQFF. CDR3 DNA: TGTGCCAGCAGCTTAGAGATGGGACTAGCGGGGGCCGCTAGGAATGAGCAGTTCTTC.

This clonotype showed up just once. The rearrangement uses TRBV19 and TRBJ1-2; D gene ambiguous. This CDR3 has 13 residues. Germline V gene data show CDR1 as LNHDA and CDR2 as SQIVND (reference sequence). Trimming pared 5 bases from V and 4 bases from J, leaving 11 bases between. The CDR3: CASSSWTAYGYTF. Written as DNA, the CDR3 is TGTGCCAGTAGTTCTTGGACGGCCTATGGCTACACCTTC. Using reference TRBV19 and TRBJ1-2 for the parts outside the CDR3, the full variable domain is DGGITQSPKYLFRKEGQNVTLSCEQNLNHDAMYWYRQDPGQGLRLIYYSQIVNDFQKGDIAEGYSVSREKKESFPLTVTSAQKNPTAFYLCASSSWTAYGYTFGSGTRLTVV.

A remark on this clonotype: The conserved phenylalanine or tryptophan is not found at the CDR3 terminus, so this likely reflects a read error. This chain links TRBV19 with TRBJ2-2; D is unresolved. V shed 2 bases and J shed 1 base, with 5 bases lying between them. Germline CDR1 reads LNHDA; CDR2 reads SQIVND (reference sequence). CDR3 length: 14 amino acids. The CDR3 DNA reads TGTGCCAGTAGTATATCTGGGAACACCGGGGAGCTGTTTCTT. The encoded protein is CASSISGNTGELFL.

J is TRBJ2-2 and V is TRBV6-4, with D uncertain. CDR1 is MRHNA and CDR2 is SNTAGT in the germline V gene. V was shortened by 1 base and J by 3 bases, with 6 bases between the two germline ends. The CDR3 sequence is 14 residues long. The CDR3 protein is CASSDLTHTGELFF. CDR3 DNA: TGTGCCAGCAGTGACTTGACGCACACCGGGGAGCTGTTTTTT.

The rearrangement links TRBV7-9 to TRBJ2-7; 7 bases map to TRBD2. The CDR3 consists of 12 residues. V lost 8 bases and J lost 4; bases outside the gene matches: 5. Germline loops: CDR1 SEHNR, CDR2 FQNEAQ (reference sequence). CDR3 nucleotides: TGTGCCAGCGGGGAGGGCAGGTACGAGCAGTACTTC. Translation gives CASGEGRYEQYF.

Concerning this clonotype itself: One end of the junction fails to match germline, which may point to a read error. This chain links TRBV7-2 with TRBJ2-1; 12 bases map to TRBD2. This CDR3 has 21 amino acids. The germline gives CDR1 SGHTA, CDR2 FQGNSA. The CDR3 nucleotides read TGCGCCAGCAGCTTAGGTCGTCGACTAGCGGGGGCCAATAGCTCCTACAATGAGCAGTTCTTC. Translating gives CASSLGRRLAGANSSYNEQFF.

CDR3 amino acids: CASSRDRRTYEQYF. In nucleotides, the CDR3 is TGTGCCAGCAGCCGTGACAGGAGGACCTACGAGCAGTACTTC. The chain joins TRBV7-9 to TRBJ2-7; maybe TRBD1 (6 bases). CDR1 and CDR2 from the germline V gene are SEHNR and FQNEAQ (reference sequence). The CDR3 runs to 14 residues. Trimming removed 5 bases from V and 2 bases from J, with 13 bases in between.

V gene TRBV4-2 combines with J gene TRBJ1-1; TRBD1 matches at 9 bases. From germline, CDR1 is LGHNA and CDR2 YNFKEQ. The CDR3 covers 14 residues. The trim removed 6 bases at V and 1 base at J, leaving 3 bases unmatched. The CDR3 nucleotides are TGTGCCAGCAGGGGACAGGGCGGGAACACTGAAGCTTTCTTT. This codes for CASRGQGGNTEAFF.

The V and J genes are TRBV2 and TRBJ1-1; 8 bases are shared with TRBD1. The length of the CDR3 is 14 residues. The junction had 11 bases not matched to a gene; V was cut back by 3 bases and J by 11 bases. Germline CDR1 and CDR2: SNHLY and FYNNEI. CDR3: CASSDRGTGGWAFF. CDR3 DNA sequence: TGTGCCAGCAGTGATCGGGGGACAGGCGGGTGGGCTTTCTTT.

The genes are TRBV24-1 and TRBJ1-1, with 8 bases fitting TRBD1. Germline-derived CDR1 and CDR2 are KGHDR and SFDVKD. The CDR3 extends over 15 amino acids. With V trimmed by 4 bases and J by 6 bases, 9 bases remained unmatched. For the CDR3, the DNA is TGTGCCACCAGTGACCCCACCAGGGGGCTGGCTGAAGCTTTCTTT. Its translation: CATSDPTRGLAEAFF.

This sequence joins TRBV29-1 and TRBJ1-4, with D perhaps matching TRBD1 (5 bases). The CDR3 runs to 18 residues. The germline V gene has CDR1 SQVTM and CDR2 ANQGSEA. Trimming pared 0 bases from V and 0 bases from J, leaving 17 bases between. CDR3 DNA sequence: TGCAGCGTTGAAGATCCGGCCAACACGGGGGCAACTAATGAAAAACTGTTTTTT. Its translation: CSVEDPANTGATNEKLFF.

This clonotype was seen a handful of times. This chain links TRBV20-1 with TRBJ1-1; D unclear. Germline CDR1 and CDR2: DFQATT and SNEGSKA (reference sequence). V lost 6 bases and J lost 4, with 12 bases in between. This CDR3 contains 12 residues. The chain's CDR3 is CSAPDGVTEAFF. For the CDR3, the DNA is TGCAGTGCGCCGGATGGGGTCACTGAAGCTTTCTTT.